These 26 T cell receptor beta chains were sequenced from one sample in a study of control samples from healthy donors and cancer patients (dated by TCRdb to the early 2020s). Preparation of the library involved the immunoSEQ multiplex PCR assay. The immuneACCESS repertoire file appears here via TCRdb, limited to in-frame rearrangements. These files lack a portion of the clones; in checked studies, under half of the deficit traces to unresolved V genes, and the cause of the others is not known. The sample has roughly 100,000 clones on record, about 89% of them singletons. Of the sample, about 8% falls within the top ten clones. Sequenced input: blood. The receptor source for this set is a man aged 25 to 40 in good health.

The rearrangement joins TRBV9 to TRBJ1-2, with D perhaps TRBD1 (6 bases). Germline lookup yields CDR1 SGDLS and CDR2 YYNGEE. The CDR3 covers 14 residues. V was clipped by 4 bases and J by 1 base, with 11 bases between them. In DNA, the CDR3 is TGTGCCAGCAGCCCCTCACAGGGTAACTATGGCTACACCTTC. This codes for CASSPSQGNYGYTF.

The chain joins TRBV2 to TRBJ2-7, with 7 bases aligning to TRBD2. The V and J ends lost 8 bases and 4 bases, in that order; junction bases with no gene match: 11. The CDR3 extends over 14 amino acids. CDR1 SNHLY and CDR2 FYNNEI come from the germline V gene. CDR3 loop: CASLRGLDGYEQYV. DNA for the CDR3: TGTGCCAGCCTGAGAGGACTAGACGGTTACGAGCAGTACGTC.

J is TRBJ1-2 and V is TRBV5-1; D gene ambiguous. Trimming shortened V by 4 bases and J by 4 bases, and 14 bases separated the two germline ends. This CDR3 contains 14 residues. Germline V gene lookup returns CDR1 SGHRS and CDR2 YFSETQ. CDR3 bases: TGCGCCAGCAGCCCCAACCGGGGTGCCTATGGCTACACCTTC. Translated, it gives CASSPNRGAYGYTF.

This clone is a singleton in its sample. This chain connects TRBV5-5 to TRBJ2-3; D not certain. The CDR3 consists of 14 residues. V was cut by 4 bases and J by 6 bases, with 15 bases left in between. CDR1 SGHKS and CDR2 YYEKEE come from the germline V gene (reference sequence). Written as DNA, the CDR3 is TGTGCCAGCAGCATCGGCCCTCAACGGGATACGCAGTATTTT. It translates to CASSIGPQRDTQYF.

This clone came up once. The V call is TRBV6-5, the J call TRBJ1-1; perhaps TRBD1 as D (6 bases). Trimming left V 0 bases short and J 0 bases short, with 8 bases between. The CDR3 consists of 15 residues. Looked up from germline, CDR1 is MNHEY and CDR2 is SVGAGI. DNA of the CDR3: TGTGCCAGCAGTTACTCGGGACACCTGAACACTGAAGCTTTCTTT. Translating gives CASSYSGHLNTEAFF.

The chain couples TRBV19 to TRBJ1-6; 8 bases map to TRBD1. V shed 4 bases, J shed 10 bases, and the junction held 6 bases outside the gene matches. CDR3 size: 14 residues. Germline CDR1 reads LNHDA; CDR2 reads SQIVND (reference sequence). CDR3 DNA sequence: TGTGCCAGTAGTACGACAGGGGAAGGCTCACCCCTCCACTTT. Translated: CASSTTGEGSPLHF. The full variable domain, with the rest looked up from reference TRBV19 and TRBJ1-6, is DGGITQSPKYLFRKEGQNVTLSCEQNLNHDAMYWYRQDPGQGLRLIYYSQIVNDFQKGDIAEGYSVSREKKESFPLTVTSAQKNPTAFYLCASSTTGEGSPLHFGNGTRLTVT.

The CDR3 spells CASSTGTSSSYEQYF. The CDR3 DNA is TGTGCCAGCAGCACCGGGACATCAAGCTCCTACGAGCAGTACTTC. This chain links TRBV9 with TRBJ2-7; D is possibly TRBD1 (6 bases). Trimming left V 4 bases short and J 0 bases short, with 14 bases between. CDR3 size: 15 residues. Per germline, CDR1 SGDLS and CDR2 YYNGEE.

This clone came up a few times. The genes are TRBV3-1 (or the pseudogene TRBV3-2) and TRBJ2-6; no definite D call. Germline lookup yields CDR1 LGHDT and CDR2 YNNKEL (reference sequence). This CDR3 spans 16 amino acids. Trimming removed 2 bases from V and 1 base from J, with 9 bases in between. The CDR3 DNA follows: TGTGCCAGCAGCCAAAGGAGTTTATCTGGGGCCAACGTCCTGACTTTC. It yields the protein CASSQRSLSGANVLTF.

The CDR3 DNA reads as TGTGCCAGCAGCCATCCCGGGACAATGAACACTGAAGCTTTCTTT. Amino acid sequence: CASSHPGTMNTEAFF. V is TRBV5-5 and J is TRBJ1-1, with D tentatively TRBD1 (6 bases). The V gene lost 4 bases and the J gene lost 0 bases, with 13 bases spanning the gap. CDR3 length: 15 amino acids. Germline V lookup: CDR1 SGHKS, CDR2 YYEKEE (reference sequence).

The chain is built from TRBV15 and TRBJ2-5; D possibly matches TRBD1 or TRBD2 (6 bases each). The CDR3 is made up of 15 amino acids. V was trimmed by 5 bases and J by 5 bases, leaving 18 bases between them. The germline gives CDR1 LNHNV, CDR2 YYDKDF (reference sequence). The CDR3 loop reads CATSPRGEVVETQYF. CDR3 bases: TGTGCCACCAGCCCTAGGGGGGAAGTCGTGGAGACCCAGTACTTC.

The chain employs TRBV19 and TRBJ2-1; D is undetermined. Per the germline V gene, CDR1 is LNHDA and CDR2 is SQIVND (reference sequence). The CDR3 is 15 residues long. Trimming took 0 bases from V and 10 from J, leaving 16 bases between them. The CDR3 DNA reads as TGTGCCAGTAGTATAGATCGAGAGCGAGTAAACGAGCAGTTCTTC. This sequence encodes CASSIDRERVNEQFF. Filled out from reference TRBV19 and TRBJ2-1, the complete variable domain reads DGGITQSPKYLFRKEGQNVTLSCEQNLNHDAMYWYRQDPGQGLRLIYYSQIVNDFQKGDIAEGYSVSREKKESFPLTVTSAQKNPTAFYLCASSIDRERVNEQFFGPGTRLTVL.

The count of this clone is one. The rearrangement links TRBV2 to TRBJ2-7; 10 bases match TRBD2. The V gene end was trimmed by 6 bases and the J gene end by 6 bases; junction bases not matched to a gene: 8. Germline CDR1 and CDR2: SNHLY and FYNNEI. The CDR3 consists of 14 residues. This CDR3 reads CASRSLAGVGEQYF. In DNA, the CDR3 is TGTGCCAGCAGGTCTCTAGCGGGAGTGGGCGAGCAGTACTTC.

The J gene is TRBJ2-2, the V gene TRBV15; a possible D gene is TRBD1 (5 bases). The CDR3 is made up of 16 amino acids. Germline assignment: CDR1 LNHNV and CDR2 YYDKDF (reference sequence). V was cut by 0 bases and J by 5 bases, with 13 bases left in between. The CDR3 region is CATSRDDEGDTGELFF. Written as DNA, the CDR3 is TGTGCCACCAGCAGAGATGATGAAGGGGATACCGGGGAGCTGTTTTTT.

The V gene is TRBV7-2, the J gene TRBJ1-1, with D hard to call. Germline CDR1 SGHTA, CDR2 FQGNSA. The length of the CDR3 is 14 residues. V was trimmed by 5 bases and J by 4 bases, leaving 14 bases between them. CDR3 protein: CASSQIGRFTEAFF. The CDR3 bases are TGTGCCAGCAGCCAAATCGGGAGGTTCACTGAAGCTTTCTTT.

This clone occurred a few times. This chain connects TRBV5-5 to TRBJ1-5; D uncertain. Per the germline V gene, CDR1 is SGHKS and CDR2 is YYEKEE (reference sequence). V lost 1 base to trimming and J lost 2 bases, with 10 bases between them. CDR3 size: 15 residues. The DNA of the CDR3 is TGTGCCAGCAGCTTGTATACCACCGGCAATCAGCCCCAGCATTTT. Its protein is CASSLYTTGNQPQHF.

This chain joins TRBV29-1 and TRBJ1-1, with unresolved D. Germline V lookup: CDR1 SQVTM, CDR2 ANQGSEA. CDR3 length equals 10 residues. With 3 bases removed from V and 10 bases from J, the gap between germline ends came to 9 bases. The CDR3 DNA follows: TGCAGCGTTGATAGTCGGCGAGCTTTCTTT. It yields the protein CSVDSRRAFF. The full variable domain, with the rest looked up from reference TRBV29-1 and TRBJ1-1, is SAVISQKPSRDICQRGTSLTIQCQVDSQVTMMFWYRQQPGQSLTLIATANQGSEATYESGFVIDKFPISRPNLTFSTLTVSNMSPEDSSIYLCSVDSRRAFFGQGTRLTVV.

Here the CDR3 reads CASSNTGKNIQYF. The CDR3 bases are TGTGCCAGCAGTAACACAGGGAAAAACATTCAGTACTTC. The chain is built from TRBV6-6 and TRBJ2-4; a weak D match, TRBD1 (6 bases). The CDR3 totals 13 residues. CDR1 and CDR2 (germline): MNHNY, SVGAGI (reference sequence). V lost 5 bases, J lost 4 bases, and 9 bases lay in between.

This clone was seen just once. The rearrangement links TRBV5-1 to TRBJ1-2; no definite D call. Trimming pared 4 bases from V and 3 bases from J, leaving 16 bases between. Germline lookup yields CDR1 SGHRS and CDR2 YFSETQ. The CDR3 runs 15 residues. The CDR3 region has the DNA TGCGCCAGCAGCCTGCAGCTGGGGTTTTACTATGGCTACACCTTC. Translated, it gives CASSLQLGFYYGYTF. Complete variable domain (other parts from reference TRBV5-1 and TRBJ1-2): KAGVTQTPRYLIKTRGQQVTLSCSPISGHRSVSWYQQTPGQGLQFLFEYFSETQRNKGNFPGRFSGRQFSNSRSEMNVSTLELGDSALYLCASSLQLGFYYGYTFGSGTRLTVV.

This chain joins TRBV24-1 and TRBJ2-7, with D tentatively TRBD1 (5 bases). V was pared by 5 bases and J by 3 bases, with 7 bases between. The CDR3 is made up of 12 amino acids. Germline CDR1 KGHDR, CDR2 SFDVKD. The CDR3 sequence: CATSAGNYEQYF. The CDR3 DNA reads as TGTGCCACCAGTGCAGGGAACTACGAGCAGTACTTC.

This rearrangement joins TRBV15 to TRBJ1-2, with no clear D. CDR1 and CDR2 from the germline V gene are LNHNV and YYDKDF (reference sequence). This CDR3 contains 12 residues. The V end was cut by 0 bases, the J end by 4 bases, with 3 bases between. The CDR3 nucleotides are TGTGCCACCAGCAGAGATCTCTATGGCTACACCTTC. Amino acid sequence: CATSRDLYGYTF.

The V call is TRBV15, the J call TRBJ1-5, with 9 positions matching TRBD1. CDR1 is LNHNV, CDR2 YYDKDF, per germline (reference sequence). This CDR3 is built from 16 residues. V was clipped by 5 bases and J by 3 bases; unmatched bases: 8. CDR3 protein: CATSSDRGANNQPQHF. CDR3 sequence (DNA): TGTGCCACCAGCTCTGACAGGGGGGCTAACAATCAGCCCCAGCATTTT.

The chain joins TRBV4-3 to TRBJ1-1; 8 bases are shared with TRBD1. Germline CDR1 and CDR2: LGHNA and YSLEER. The CDR3 has 14 residues. Trimming took 4 bases from V and 6 from J; bases not matched to a gene: 7. DNA of the CDR3: TGCGCCAGCAGCCTGGACAGGGAGGTCGCTGAAGCTTTCTTT. Its protein is CASSLDREVAEAFF.

The CDR3 here is CASMGRRSSYEQYF. CDR3 nucleotide sequence: TGTGCCAGTATGGGGCGGAGGAGCTCCTACGAGCAGTACTTC. The gene calls are TRBV2 and TRBJ2-7; D possibly matches TRBD1 or TRBD2 (5 bases each). Trimming took 9 bases from V and 0 from J, leaving 15 bases between them. The CDR3 loop spans 14 amino acids. The V gene's germline CDR1 is SNHLY and CDR2 FYNNEI.

This rearrangement joins TRBV7-2 to TRBJ2-7; 10 bases fit TRBD1. Looked up from germline, CDR1 is SGHTA and CDR2 is FQGNSA. J was trimmed by 3 bases and V by 5 bases; bases with no gene match: 4. This CDR3 is 14 amino acids long. The DNA for the CDR3 is TGTGCCAGCAGCGCATGGACAGGGGGCTACGAGCAGTACGTC. The encoded protein is CASSAWTGGYEQYV.

J is TRBJ1-2 and V is TRBV29-1; TRBD1 matches 9 bases. Germline V gene sequence: CDR1 SQVTM, CDR2 ANQGSEA. CDR3 size: 15 residues. V shed 7 bases and J 5 bases; nucleotides not matched to a gene: 14. CDR3 nucleotides: TGCAGCGCGGCTTTCCGGGGACAGGGAGGTTATGGCTACACCTTC. Its protein product is CSAAFRGQGGYGYTF. Drawing the rest from reference TRBV29-1 and TRBJ1-2, the complete variable domain is SAVISQKPSRDICQRGTSLTIQCQVDSQVTMMFWYRQQPGQSLTLIATANQGSEATYESGFVIDKFPISRPNLTFSTLTVSNMSPEDSSIYLCSAAFRGQGGYGYTFGSGTRLTVV.

In this sample, this clone is medium-sized. The chain is built from TRBV10-3 and TRBJ2-5, with a tentative D call TRBD1 (6 bases). V lost 5 bases, J lost 7 bases, and 14 bases lay in between. The length of the CDR3 is 13 residues. The germline gives CDR1 ENHRY, CDR2 SYGVKD. The CDR3 loop is CAISQDRSGTQYF. CDR3 bases: TGTGCCATCAGTCAAGACAGGTCTGGGACCCAGTACTTC.